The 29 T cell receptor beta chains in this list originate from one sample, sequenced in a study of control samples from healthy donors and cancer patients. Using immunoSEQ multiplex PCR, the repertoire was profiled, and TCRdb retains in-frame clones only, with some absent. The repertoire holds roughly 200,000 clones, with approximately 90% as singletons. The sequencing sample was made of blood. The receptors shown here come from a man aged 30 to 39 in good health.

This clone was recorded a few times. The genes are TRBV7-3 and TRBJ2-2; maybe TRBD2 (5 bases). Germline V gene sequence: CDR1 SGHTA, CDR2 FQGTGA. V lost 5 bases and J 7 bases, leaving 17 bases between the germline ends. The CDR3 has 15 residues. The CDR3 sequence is CASSPYEGIVGELFF. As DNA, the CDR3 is TGTGCCAGCAGCCCCTATGAGGGTATCGTCGGGGAGCTGTTTTTT.

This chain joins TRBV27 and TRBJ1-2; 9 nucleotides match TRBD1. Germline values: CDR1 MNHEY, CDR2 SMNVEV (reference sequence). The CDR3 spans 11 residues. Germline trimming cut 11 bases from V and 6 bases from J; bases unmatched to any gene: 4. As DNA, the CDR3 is TGTGCCGTAGGACAGGGGCATGGCTACACCTTC. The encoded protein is CAVGQGHGYTF.

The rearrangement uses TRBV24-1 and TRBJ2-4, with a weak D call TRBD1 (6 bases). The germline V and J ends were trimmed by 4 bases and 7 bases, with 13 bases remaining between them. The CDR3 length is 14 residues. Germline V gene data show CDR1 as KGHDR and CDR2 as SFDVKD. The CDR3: CATSESQGGNIQYF. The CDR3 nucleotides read TGTGCCACCAGTGAATCACAGGGTGGGAACATTCAGTACTTC.

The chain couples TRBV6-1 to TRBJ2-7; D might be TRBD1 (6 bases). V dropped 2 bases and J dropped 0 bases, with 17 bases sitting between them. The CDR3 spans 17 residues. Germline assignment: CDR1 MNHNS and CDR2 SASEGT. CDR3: CASSEFAVRGTSYEQYF. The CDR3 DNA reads TGTGCCAGCAGTGAATTTGCGGTGAGGGGGACCTCCTACGAGCAGTACTTC.

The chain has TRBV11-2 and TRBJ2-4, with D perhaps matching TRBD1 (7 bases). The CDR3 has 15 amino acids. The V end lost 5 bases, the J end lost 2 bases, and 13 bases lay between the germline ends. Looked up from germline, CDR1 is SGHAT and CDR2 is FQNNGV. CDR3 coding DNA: TGTGCCAGCAGCCAAGGGGGCGGGACCAAAAACATTCAGTACTTC. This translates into CASSQGGGTKNIQYF.

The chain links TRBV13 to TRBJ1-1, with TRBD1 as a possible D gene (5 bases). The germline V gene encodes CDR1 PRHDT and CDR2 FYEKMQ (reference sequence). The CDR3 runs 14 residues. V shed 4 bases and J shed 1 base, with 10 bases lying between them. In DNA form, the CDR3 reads TGTGCCAGCAGCTGCCAGACAGAGAACACTGAAGCTTTCTTT. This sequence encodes CASSCQTENTEAFF.

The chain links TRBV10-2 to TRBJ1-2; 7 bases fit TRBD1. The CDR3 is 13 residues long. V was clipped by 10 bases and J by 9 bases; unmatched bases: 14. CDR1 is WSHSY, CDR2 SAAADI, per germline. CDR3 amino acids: CATEALQGSRYTF. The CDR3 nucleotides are TGCGCCACCGAGGCCCTACAGGGGTCGCGCTACACCTTC.

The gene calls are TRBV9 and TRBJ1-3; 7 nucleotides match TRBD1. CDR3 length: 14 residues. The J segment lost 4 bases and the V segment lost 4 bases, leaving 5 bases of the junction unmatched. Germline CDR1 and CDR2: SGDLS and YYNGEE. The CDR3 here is CASSPMDRGNTIYF. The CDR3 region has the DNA TGTGCCAGCAGCCCCATGGACAGGGGAAACACCATATATTTT.

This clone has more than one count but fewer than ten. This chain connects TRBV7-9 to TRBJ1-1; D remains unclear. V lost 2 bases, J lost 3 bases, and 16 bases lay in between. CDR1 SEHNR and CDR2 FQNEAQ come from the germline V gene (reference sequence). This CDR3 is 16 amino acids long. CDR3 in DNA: TGTGCCAGCAGCTTAAGTTTTGGGTTGAGGGACACTGAAGCTTTCTTT. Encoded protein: CASSLSFGLRDTEAFF.

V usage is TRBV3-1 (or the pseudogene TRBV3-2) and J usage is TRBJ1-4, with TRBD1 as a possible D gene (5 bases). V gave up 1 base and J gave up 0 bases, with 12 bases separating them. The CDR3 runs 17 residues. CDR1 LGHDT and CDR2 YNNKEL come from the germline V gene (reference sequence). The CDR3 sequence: CASSQGPQGSTNEKLFF. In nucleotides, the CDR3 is TGTGCCAGCAGCCAAGGCCCTCAGGGATCAACTAATGAAAAACTGTTTTTT.

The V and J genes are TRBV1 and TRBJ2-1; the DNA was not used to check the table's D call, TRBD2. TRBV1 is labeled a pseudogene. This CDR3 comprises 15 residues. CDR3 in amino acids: CTSSQDLTSYNEQFF. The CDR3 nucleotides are TGCACCAGCAGCCAAGATCTAACCTCCTACAATGAGCAGTTCTTC.

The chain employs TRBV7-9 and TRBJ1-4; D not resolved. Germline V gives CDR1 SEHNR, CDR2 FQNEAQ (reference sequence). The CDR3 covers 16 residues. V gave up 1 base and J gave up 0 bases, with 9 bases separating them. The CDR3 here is CASSLGRGATNEKLFF. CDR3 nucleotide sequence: TGTGCCAGCAGCTTAGGGCGGGGTGCAACTAATGAAAAACTGTTTTTT.

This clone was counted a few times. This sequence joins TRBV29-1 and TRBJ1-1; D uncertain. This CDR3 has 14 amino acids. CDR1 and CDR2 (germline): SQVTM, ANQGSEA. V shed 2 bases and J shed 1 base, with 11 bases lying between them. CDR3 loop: CSVEFGRKNTEAFF. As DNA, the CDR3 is TGCAGCGTTGAATTTGGCAGGAAGAACACTGAAGCTTTCTTT.

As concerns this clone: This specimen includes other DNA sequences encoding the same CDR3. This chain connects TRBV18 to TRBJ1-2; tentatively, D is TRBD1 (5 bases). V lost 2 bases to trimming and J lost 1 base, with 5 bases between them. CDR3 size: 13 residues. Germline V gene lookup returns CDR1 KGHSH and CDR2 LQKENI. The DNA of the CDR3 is TGTGCCAGCTCACCAGGGGGTAACTATGGCTACACCTTC. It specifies CASSPGGNYGYTF.

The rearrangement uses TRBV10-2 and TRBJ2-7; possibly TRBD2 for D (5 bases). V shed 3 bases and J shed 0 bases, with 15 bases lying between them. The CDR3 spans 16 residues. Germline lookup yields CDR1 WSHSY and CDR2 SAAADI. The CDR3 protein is CASSEPTLSGSYEQYF. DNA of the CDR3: TGCGCCAGCAGTGAACCTACTTTGAGCGGCTCCTACGAGCAGTACTTC.

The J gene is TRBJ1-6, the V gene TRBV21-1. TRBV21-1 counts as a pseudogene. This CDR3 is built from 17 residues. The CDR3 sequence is CASSSRGGCSYNSPLHF. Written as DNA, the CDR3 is TGTGCCAGCAGCTCCCGGGGGGGTTGCTCCTATAATTCACCCCTCCACTTT.

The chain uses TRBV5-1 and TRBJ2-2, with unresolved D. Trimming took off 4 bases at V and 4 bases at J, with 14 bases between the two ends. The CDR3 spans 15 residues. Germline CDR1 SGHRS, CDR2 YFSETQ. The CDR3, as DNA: TGCGCCAGCAGCCAAAGGGTCCTAGGCACCGGGGAGCTGTTTTTT. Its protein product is CASSQRVLGTGELFF. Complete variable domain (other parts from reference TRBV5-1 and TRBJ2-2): KAGVTQTPRYLIKTRGQQVTLSCSPISGHRSVSWYQQTPGQGLQFLFEYFSETQRNKGNFPGRFSGRQFSNSRSEMNVSTLELGDSALYLCASSQRVLGTGELFFGEGSRLTVL.

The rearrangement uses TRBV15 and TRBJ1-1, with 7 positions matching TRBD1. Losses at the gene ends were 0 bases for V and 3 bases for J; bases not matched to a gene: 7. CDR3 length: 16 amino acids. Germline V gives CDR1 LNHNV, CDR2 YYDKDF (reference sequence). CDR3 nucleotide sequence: TGTGCCACCAGCAGAGATTTCGACAGGGTCGACACTGAAGCTTTCTTT. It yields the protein CATSRDFDRVDTEAFF.

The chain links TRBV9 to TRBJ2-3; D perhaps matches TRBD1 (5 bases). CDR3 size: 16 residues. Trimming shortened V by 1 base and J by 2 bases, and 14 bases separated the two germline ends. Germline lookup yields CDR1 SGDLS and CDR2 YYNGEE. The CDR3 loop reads CASSVPRAGPTDTQYF. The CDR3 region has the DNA TGTGCCAGCAGCGTACCCAGGGCAGGCCCCACAGATACGCAGTATTTT.

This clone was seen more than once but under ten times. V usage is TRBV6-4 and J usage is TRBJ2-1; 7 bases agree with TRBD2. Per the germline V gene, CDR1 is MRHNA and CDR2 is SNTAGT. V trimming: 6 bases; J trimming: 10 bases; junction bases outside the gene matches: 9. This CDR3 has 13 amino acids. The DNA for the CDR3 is TGTGCCAGCAGCCTTCTCGAAGCGGGGGAGCAGTTCTTC. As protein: CASSLLEAGEQFF.

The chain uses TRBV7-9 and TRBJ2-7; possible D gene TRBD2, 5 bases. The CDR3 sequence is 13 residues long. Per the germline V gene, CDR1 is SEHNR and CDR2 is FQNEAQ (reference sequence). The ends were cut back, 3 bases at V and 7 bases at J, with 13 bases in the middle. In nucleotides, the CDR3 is TGTGCCAGCAGCTTGTCCGGGGAGAGAGAGCAGTACTTC. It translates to CASSLSGEREQYF.

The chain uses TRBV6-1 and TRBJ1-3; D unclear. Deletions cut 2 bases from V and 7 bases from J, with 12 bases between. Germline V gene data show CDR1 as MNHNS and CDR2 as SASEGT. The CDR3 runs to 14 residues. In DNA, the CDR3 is TGTGCCAGCAGTGAACCAGTCGTGGGGAACACCATATATTTT. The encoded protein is CASSEPVVGNTIYF.

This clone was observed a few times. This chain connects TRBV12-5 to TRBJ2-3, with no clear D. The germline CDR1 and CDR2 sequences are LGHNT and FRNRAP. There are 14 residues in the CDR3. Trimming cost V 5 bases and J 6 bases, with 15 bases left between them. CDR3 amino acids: CASGPSRWPDTQYF. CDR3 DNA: TGTGCTAGTGGTCCCTCCCGCTGGCCTGATACGCAGTATTTT.

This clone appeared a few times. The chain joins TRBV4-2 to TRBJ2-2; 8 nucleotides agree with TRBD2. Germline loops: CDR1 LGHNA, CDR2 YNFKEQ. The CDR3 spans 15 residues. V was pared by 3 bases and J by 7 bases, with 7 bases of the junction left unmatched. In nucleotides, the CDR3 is TGTGCCAGCAGCCACCTCGGGGGGGCCGGCGGGGAGCTGTTTTTT. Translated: CASSHLGGAGGELFF.

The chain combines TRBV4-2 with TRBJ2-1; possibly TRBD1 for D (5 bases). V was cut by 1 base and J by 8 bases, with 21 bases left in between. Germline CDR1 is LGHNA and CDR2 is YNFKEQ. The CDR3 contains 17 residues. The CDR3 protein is CASSQGGSNPRYDEQFF. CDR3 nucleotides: TGTGCCAGCAGCCAAGGGGGCTCGAACCCAAGGTACGATGAGCAGTTCTTC.

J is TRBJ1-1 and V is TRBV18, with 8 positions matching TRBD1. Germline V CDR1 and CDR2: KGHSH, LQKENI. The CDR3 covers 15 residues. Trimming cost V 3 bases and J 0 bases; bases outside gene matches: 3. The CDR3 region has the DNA TGTGCCAGCTCACCTCGGGACAGGCTGAACACTGAAGCTTTCTTT. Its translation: CASSPRDRLNTEAFF.

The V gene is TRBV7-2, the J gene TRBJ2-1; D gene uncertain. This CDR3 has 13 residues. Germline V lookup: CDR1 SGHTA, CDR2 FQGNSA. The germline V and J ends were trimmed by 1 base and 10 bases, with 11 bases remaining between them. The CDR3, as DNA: TGTGCCAGCAGCTTAGTGGCAGGACGGGAGCAGTTCTTC. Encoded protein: CASSLVAGREQFF.

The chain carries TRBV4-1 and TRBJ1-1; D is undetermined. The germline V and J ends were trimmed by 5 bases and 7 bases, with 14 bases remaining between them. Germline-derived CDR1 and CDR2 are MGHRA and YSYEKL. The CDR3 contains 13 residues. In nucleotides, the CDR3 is TGCGCCAGCAGCTCAACCAGGTCCAGTGAAGCTTTCTTT. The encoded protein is CASSSTRSSEAFF.

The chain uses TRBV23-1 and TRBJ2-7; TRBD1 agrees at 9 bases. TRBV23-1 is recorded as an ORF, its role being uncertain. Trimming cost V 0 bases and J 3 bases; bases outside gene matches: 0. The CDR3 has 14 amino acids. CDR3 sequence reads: CASSQSTGGYEQYF. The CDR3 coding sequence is TGCGCCAGCAGTCAATCGACAGGGGGCTACGAGCAGTACTTC.